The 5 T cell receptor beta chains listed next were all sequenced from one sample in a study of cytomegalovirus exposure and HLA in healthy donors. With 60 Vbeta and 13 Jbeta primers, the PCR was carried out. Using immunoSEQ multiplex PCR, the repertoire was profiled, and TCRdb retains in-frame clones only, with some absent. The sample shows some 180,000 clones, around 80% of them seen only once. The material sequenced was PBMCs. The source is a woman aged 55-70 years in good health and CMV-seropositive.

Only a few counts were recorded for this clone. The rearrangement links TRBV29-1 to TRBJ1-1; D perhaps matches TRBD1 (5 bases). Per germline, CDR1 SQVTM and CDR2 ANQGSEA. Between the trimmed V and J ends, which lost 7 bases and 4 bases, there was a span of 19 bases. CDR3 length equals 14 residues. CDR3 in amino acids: CSGLGGIGSTEAFF. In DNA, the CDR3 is TGCAGCGGCTTGGGGGGAATTGGTAGCACTGAAGCTTTCTTT.

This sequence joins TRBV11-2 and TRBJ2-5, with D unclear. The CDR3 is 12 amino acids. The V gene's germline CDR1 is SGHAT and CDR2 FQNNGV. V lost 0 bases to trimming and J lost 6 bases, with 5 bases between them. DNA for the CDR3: TGTGCCAGCAGCTTAGATTCCAAGACCCAGTACTTC. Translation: CASSLDSKTQYF. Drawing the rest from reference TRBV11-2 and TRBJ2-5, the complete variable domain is EAGVAQSPRYKIIEKRQSVAFWCNPISGHATLYWYQQILGQGPKLLIQFQNNGVVDDSQLPKDRFSAERLKGVDSTLKIQPAKLEDSAVYLCASSLDSKTQYFGPGTRLLVL.

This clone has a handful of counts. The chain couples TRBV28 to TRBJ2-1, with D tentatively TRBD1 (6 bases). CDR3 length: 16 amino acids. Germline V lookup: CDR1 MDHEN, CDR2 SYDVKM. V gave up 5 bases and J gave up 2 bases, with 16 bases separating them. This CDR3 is CASSSTQGGTYNEQFF. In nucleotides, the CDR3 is TGTGCCAGCAGTAGTACGCAAGGGGGAACCTACAATGAGCAGTTCTTC.

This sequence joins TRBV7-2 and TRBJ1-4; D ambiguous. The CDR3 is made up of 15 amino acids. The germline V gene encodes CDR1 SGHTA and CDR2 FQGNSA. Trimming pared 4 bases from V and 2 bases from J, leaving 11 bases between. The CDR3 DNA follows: TGTGCCAGCAGCTCGCAGGTTTCCACTAATGAAAAACTGTTTTTT. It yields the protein CASSSQVSTNEKLFF.

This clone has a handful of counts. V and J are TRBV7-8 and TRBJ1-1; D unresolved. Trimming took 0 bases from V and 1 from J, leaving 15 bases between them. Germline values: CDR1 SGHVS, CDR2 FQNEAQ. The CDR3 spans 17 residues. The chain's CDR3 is CASSLAGSSRRNTEAFF. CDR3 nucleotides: TGTGCCAGCAGCTTAGCCGGGAGCAGTCGGCGGAACACTGAAGCTTTCTTT.